Shown below are 24 T cell receptor beta chains from a single sample sequenced in a study of vaccination and CD4 T cells after COVID-19. Cultured CD4+ T cell DNA underwent sequencing with the Oncomine TCR Beta short-read assay. TCRdb re-derived calls from the PCR reads in MiXCR, one entry per CDR3 protein. The data show around 7,000 distinct CDR3 sequences, with about two thirds seen just once and around 40% held by the top ten. Documented treatment: roughly 10-day PBMC culture with coronavirus spike peptide pools or control peptides (ViraFEST assay). Gathering of the CD4+ T cells, from the unexposed donor, took place before the COVID-19 pandemic (2011-2018). Antigens for these TCRs are unknown. Sequencing input: CD4+ T cells from blood, cultured in vitro. The receptors were sampled from a human donor in good health.

The V gene is TRBV7-2, the J gene TRBJ1-5; 8 bases agree with TRBD1. The germline V gene encodes CDR1 SGHTA and CDR2 FQGNSA. The V segment lost 5 bases and the J segment 4 bases; nucleotides outside the gene matches: 10. CDR3 length: 16 amino acids. CDR3 nucleotide sequence: TGTGCCAGCAGCCTAACGACAGGGGAAGGGAATCAGCCCCAGCATTTT. Amino acid sequence: CASSLTTGEGNQPQHF.

The rearrangement uses TRBV20-1 and TRBJ2-5; D not certain. CDR1 is DFQATT, CDR2 SNEGSKA, per germline (reference sequence). V dropped 6 bases and J dropped 2 bases, with 19 bases sitting between them. The CDR3 is 15 amino acids. CDR3 sequence: CSAPQLAGFQETQYF. The CDR3 nucleotides read TGCAGTGCCCCCCAGCTCGCCGGGTTTCAAGAGACCCAGTACTTC.

The V gene is TRBV6-1, the J gene TRBJ2-3; D remains ambiguous. This CDR3 has 12 amino acids. Per germline, CDR1 MNHNS and CDR2 SASEGT. V lost 6 bases and J lost 6, with 10 bases in between. In nucleotides, the CDR3 is TGTGCCAGCAGACGGACCAGCGATACGCAGTATTTT. Translation: CASRRTSDTQYF.

The genes are TRBV5-1 and TRBJ1-6, with 8 bases lining up with TRBD1. V gave up 2 bases and J gave up 4 bases; unmatched junction bases: 2. There are 15 residues in the CDR3. From germline, CDR1 is SGHRS and CDR2 YFSETQ. The CDR3 DNA is TGCGCCAGCAGCTTAAGACAGGGGTATAATTCACCCCTCCACTTT. This sequence encodes CASSLRQGYNSPLHF.

The rearrangement uses TRBV20-1 and TRBJ2-5; 12 positions agree with TRBD2. The CDR3 loop spans 14 amino acids. V dropped 5 bases and J dropped 5; count of bases not matched to a gene: 6. The germline CDR1 and CDR2 sequences are DFQATT and SNEGSKA (reference sequence). Here the CDR3 reads CSAALAGGLETQYF. CDR3 in DNA: TGCAGTGCTGCACTAGCGGGGGGTTTGGAGACCCAGTACTTC.

The chain recombines TRBV20-1 with TRBJ1-1; a possible D gene is TRBD1 (5 bases). The CDR3 loop spans 15 amino acids. The V and J ends lost 5 bases and 4 bases respectively, with 20 bases between them. Germline CDR1 and CDR2: DFQATT and SNEGSKA (reference sequence). The CDR3 nucleotides are TGCAGTGCTCGCATCCAGGGTAACGACGGCACTGAAGCTTTCTTT. Encoded protein: CSARIQGNDGTEAFF.

The rearrangement uses TRBV20-1 and TRBJ2-3, with D unclear. Germline V gives CDR1 DFQATT, CDR2 SNEGSKA (reference sequence). Trimming shortened V by 0 bases and J by 5 bases, and 12 bases separated the two germline ends. This CDR3 has 14 amino acids. The CDR3 sequence: CSARDLRWGDTQYF. CDR3 DNA: TGCAGTGCTAGAGATCTTCGGTGGGGAGATACGCAGTATTTT.

This chain links TRBV30 with TRBJ2-5; D is undetermined. The V gene's germline CDR1 is GTSNPN and CDR2 SVGIG (reference sequence). The V and J ends lost 7 bases and 4 bases respectively, with 16 bases between them. CDR3 length: 13 residues. This CDR3 is CAFRRWGRETQYF. Here the CDR3 DNA reads TGTGCCTTCCGCAGATGGGGTAGAGAGACCCAGTACTTC.

The V and J genes are TRBV19 and TRBJ1-1, with no clear D. V lost 1 base to trimming and J lost 1 base, with 10 bases between them. CDR1 is LNHDA and CDR2 is SQIVND in the germline V gene (reference sequence). The CDR3 covers 15 residues. The CDR3 region has the DNA TGTGCCAGTAGTATAGGGGCGGGCAGGAACACTGAAGCTTTCTTT. Protein: CASSIGAGRNTEAFF.

This chain joins TRBV20-1 and TRBJ1-1; the D gene is possibly TRBD1 (6 bases). Trimming took off 3 bases at V and 5 bases at J, with 16 bases between the two ends. Germline CDR1 and CDR2: DFQATT and SNEGSKA (reference sequence). This CDR3 has 14 residues. CDR3 sequence: CSARQQGMGTEAFF. DNA for the CDR3: TGCAGTGCTAGGCAGCAGGGGATGGGAACTGAAGCTTTCTTT.

The chain employs TRBV6-1 and TRBJ2-2, with D unresolved. Germline CDR1 and CDR2: MNHNS and SASEGT. V was cut by 4 bases and J by 8 bases, with 11 bases left in between. CDR3 length: 13 residues. The chain's CDR3 is CASSVLGVGELFF. The DNA for the CDR3 is TGTGCCAGCAGTGTCTTAGGTGTGGGGGAGCTGTTTTTT.

The rearrangement links TRBV7-6 to TRBJ2-2; 13 bases are a match to TRBD2. Losses at the gene ends were 5 bases for V and 5 bases for J; bases not matched to a gene: 2. The CDR3 totals 15 residues. CDR1 and CDR2 from the germline V gene are SGHVS and FNYEAQ. The DNA of the CDR3 is TGTGCCAGCAGCCGGACTAGCGGGGGAACCGGGGAGCTGTTTTTT. Its protein product is CASSRTSGGTGELFF.

The rearrangement links TRBV20-1 to TRBJ2-2; no clear D gene. This CDR3 spans 13 amino acids. Germline V lookup: CDR1 DFQATT, CDR2 SNEGSKA (reference sequence). The V gene lost 3 bases and the J gene lost 5 bases, with 10 bases spanning the gap. The CDR3 coding sequence is TGCAGTGCTAGTAGCACCATTACCGGGGAGCTGTTTTTT. Translating it yields CSASSTITGELFF.

The J gene is TRBJ1-1, the V gene TRBV6-4; D unresolved. The V gene lost 7 bases and the J gene lost 5 bases, with 17 bases spanning the gap. Germline assignment: CDR1 MRHNA and CDR2 SNTAGT. There are 14 residues in the CDR3. CDR3 protein: CASNPVGHGTEAFF. In nucleotides, the CDR3 is TGTGCCAGCAACCCTGTGGGTCACGGTACTGAAGCTTTCTTT.

This chain links TRBV20-1 with TRBJ1-2; D gene unclear. CDR3 length equals 16 residues. Trimming stripped 3 bases from V and 4 bases from J, with 21 bases between. Germline assignment: CDR1 DFQATT and CDR2 SNEGSKA (reference sequence). The CDR3: CSARKMRAGGGYGYTF. The CDR3 DNA reads as TGCAGTGCTAGGAAAATGCGCGCGGGCGGTGGCTATGGCTACACCTTC.

This clonotype was picked up one time. This sequence joins TRBV2 and TRBJ2-1; 8 nucleotides line up with TRBD1. Trimming took 6 bases from V and 6 from J; bases not matched to a gene: 10. This CDR3 has 15 residues. Germline values: CDR1 SNHLY, CDR2 FYNNEI. CDR3 protein: CASRVDRGLRNEQFF. CDR3 sequence (DNA): TGTGCCAGCAGAGTAGACAGGGGTCTCCGCAATGAGCAGTTCTTC.

In regard to this clonotype: Germline is not matched at one junction end, which may reflect a read error. V and J are TRBV12-3 or TRBV12-4 and TRBJ2-7, with 11 bases identical to TRBD2. The CDR3 has 14 residues. CDR3 bases: TGTGCCAGCAGTCTAGCGGGAGGAAGCTACGAGCAGTACTTC. This sequence encodes CASSLAGGSYEQYF.

The rearrangement joins TRBV20-1 to TRBJ2-1, with TRBD1 as a possible D gene (6 bases). V was pared by 6 bases and J by 5 bases, with 20 bases between. The CDR3 has 15 amino acids. The germline gives CDR1 DFQATT, CDR2 SNEGSKA (reference sequence). The CDR3 coding sequence is TGCAGTGCAACACCTTCAGGGGCCTGGGACAATGAGCAGTTCTTC. As protein: CSATPSGAWDNEQFF.

This clonotype was counted a few times. CDR3 coding DNA: TGTGCCAGCAACGGCAGGGAAGGAATCCAGCCCCAGCATTTT. It translates to CASNGREGIQPQHF. The chain employs TRBV2 and TRBJ1-5, with D perhaps TRBD1 (5 bases). Germline V gene sequence: CDR1 SNHLY, CDR2 FYNNEI. The CDR3 has 14 residues. V lost 7 bases and J lost 7, with 17 bases in between.

The chain combines TRBV7-2 with TRBJ1-4; a weak D match, TRBD1 (5 bases). Germline CDR1 is SGHTA and CDR2 is FQGNSA. The CDR3 totals 15 residues. V lost 1 base, J lost 6 bases, and 12 bases lay in between. In DNA form, the CDR3 reads TGTGCCAGCAGCTTAGGTGGGGACCCATATGAAAAACTGTTTTTT. It codes for CASSLGGDPYEKLFF.

This clonotype was observed once. The V and J genes are TRBV20-1 and TRBJ2-3; D unclear. Trimming stripped 7 bases from V and 7 bases from J, with 24 bases between. This CDR3 is built from 15 residues. CDR1 DFQATT and CDR2 SNEGSKA come from the germline V gene (reference sequence). Written as DNA, the CDR3 is TGCAGTGTAGTTGAGTACCCAGCTCGCCCTAATACGCAGTATTTT. Residues: CSVVEYPARPNTQYF.

The J gene is TRBJ2-1, the V gene TRBV20-1, with D uncertain. Trimming left V 1 base short and J 7 bases short, with 8 bases between. Germline values: CDR1 DFQATT, CDR2 SNEGSKA (reference sequence). This CDR3 region has 12 residues. DNA for the CDR3: TGCAGTGCTAGAGGTAATTCGAATGAGCAGTTCTTC. Translating gives CSARGNSNEQFF.

The rearrangement uses TRBV24-1 and TRBJ1-2; TRBD1 agrees at 8 bases. V shed 9 bases and J 4 bases; nucleotides not matched to a gene: 15. This CDR3 has 16 residues. Germline CDR1 reads KGHDR; CDR2 reads SFDVKD. In DNA, the CDR3 is TGTGCCACCCGAGAGGCTGGTGCAGGGGGCACCTATGGCTACACCTTC. Protein product: CATREAGAGGTYGYTF.

The chain combines TRBV6-1 with TRBJ2-7; 9 nucleotides agree with TRBD2. The CDR3 is 13 residues long. J lost 2 bases, V lost 11 bases, and 7 bases had no gene match. Germline loops: CDR1 MNHNS, CDR2 SASEGT. CDR3 coding DNA: TGTGCCGTTTCCGCGGGAGGGCCCTACGAGCAGTACTTC. Its protein is CAVSAGGPYEQYF.